This T cell receptor beta chain was identified during a study of T cell responses to AZD1222 COVID-19 vaccine. V lost 2 bases and J 0 bases, leaving 11 bases between the germline ends. The CDR3 runs to 16 residues. Germline loops: CDR1 SGHAT, CDR2 FQNNGV. Points on this clone: The antigen remains unidentified.

The data were produced by immunoSEQ multiplex PCR, yet TCRdb's version contains in-frame clones alone and is incomplete. The sample lists about 210,000 clones, roughly 94% seen once, with 1.7% in the top ten. Study-level points and caveats: Unmutated variant regions reportedly attract nearly half of all spike-specific TCRs. Increased Spike-specific TCR breadth and depth were observed after two AZD1222 doses.

The rearrangement links TRBV11-2 to TRBJ1-3; no firm D call. This receptor was identified in an adult who received the MenACWY meningococcal vaccine as a control. This specimen was peripheral blood, taken 28 days after the second dose of the MenACWY control vaccine. Here the CDR3 DNA reads TGTGCCAGCAGCTTAACCGGAAGGACCTCTGGAAACACCATATATTTT. Its protein product is CASSLTGRTSGNTIYF.